The T cell receptor (beta chain) under discussion was sequenced for a study of beta chain features in type 1 diabetes. Study-wide points: Small HLA sub-analyses could not settle whether HLA shapes TCRB rearrangement. Patients and controls would share equally any PCR tilt toward shorter templates.

Turning to this clone: Its target is not known. The identical CDR3 is also encoded by other nucleotide sequences in the sample.

TCRB transcripts that were expressed got sequenced, as all of the isolated RNA had been reverse transcribed. For naive, central memory and regulatory T cell samples, reads averaged roughly 3.7 million. Clones were read by immunoSEQ multiplex PCR, and TCRdb kept only the in-frame ones, dropping some. The table has roughly 500,000 clones, around 28% seen once. Germline CDR1 is MDHEN and CDR2 is SYDVKM. CDR3 length: 15 residues. J gave up 3 bases and V 5 bases, and 8 bases lay outside the gene matches. Sequencing was carried out using naive CD4+ T cells from blood. The sequence came from a man younger than 35 in good health. The genes are TRBV28 and TRBJ2-7; 9 nucleotides agree with TRBD1. CDR3: CASSPSGTGRYEQYF. The CDR3 DNA reads as TGTGCCAGCAGTCCGTCCGGGACAGGGCGCTACGAGCAGTACTTC.